This T cell receptor beta chain was retrieved from a study of T cell repertoires in cytomegalovirus infection. Study-level information: Indications of both CMV infection and matching HLA type were provided by public TCR beta signatures.

Points from the study as a whole: Cumulative frequency (of public TCR beta family members) identified carriers of CMV plus the relevant HLA.

J was trimmed by 1 base and V by 5 bases; bases with no gene match: 10. CDR1 and CDR2 from the germline V gene are SEHNR and FQNEAQ (reference sequence). The CDR3 has 17 residues. TCRdb reprocessed the reads with MiXCR, giving one entry per CDR3 protein. Of about 180,000 distinct CDR3 sequences listed, roughly a sixth are singletons. Details on this clonotype: The antigen remains unidentified.

V is TRBV7-9 and J is TRBJ2-2; 7 bases line up with TRBD2. The TCR originated in a human donor in good health (CMV status not recorded). Some clones in this sample may be carry-over from other donors' samples. The sequenced sample consisted of CD8+ T cells from PBMCs. This CDR3 is CASSQVGGAVNTGELFF. CDR3 bases: TGTGCCAGCAGCCAAGTGGGAGGGGCCGTGAACACCGGGGAGCTGTTTTTT. Full variable domain (outside the CDR3, taken from reference TRBV7-9 and TRBJ2-2): DTGVSQNPRHKITKRGQNVTFRCDPISEHNRLYWYRQTLGQGPEFLTYFQNEAQLEKSRLLSDRFSAERPKGSFSTLEIQRTEQGDSAMYLCASSQVGGAVNTGELFFGEGSRLTVL.